One and the same sample provided the 14 T cell receptor beta chains below, sequenced in a study of metastatic and nonmetastatic thyroid tumors. Patients underwent thyroid surgery, and none had received any treatment before it. Via MiXCR, TCRdb re-called the PCR reads. This table has under 5,000 clones, roughly 37% appearing once. Sequenced material: tumor tissue. The receptors were sampled from a male donor with papillary thyroid cancer or a benign thyroid nodule (not recorded which). Some clones in this sample may be carry-over from other donors' samples.

This clone occurred once. The J gene is TRBJ1-5, the V gene TRBV5-1, with 8 bases identical to TRBD1. The germline V gene has CDR1 SGHRS and CDR2 YFSETQ. This CDR3 has 15 amino acids. The V segment lost 4 bases and the J segment 5 bases; nucleotides outside the gene matches: 8. CDR3 region: CASSLGQGCHQPQHF. DNA for the CDR3: TGCGCCAGCAGCCTTGGACAGGGTTGCCATCAGCCCCAGCATTTT. Using reference TRBV5-1 and TRBJ1-5 for the parts outside the CDR3, the full variable domain is KAGVTQTPRYLIKTRGQQVTLSCSPISGHRSVSWYQQTPGQGLQFLFEYFSETQRNKGNFPGRFSGRQFSNSRSEMNVSTLELGDSALYLCASSLGQGCHQPQHFGDGTRLSIL.

The chain joins TRBV11-2 to TRBJ2-5; 7 bases agree with TRBD2. J was trimmed by 5 bases and V by 4 bases; bases with no gene match: 7. There are 14 residues in the CDR3. CDR1 is SGHAT, CDR2 FQNNGV, per germline. This CDR3 is CASSSGGGRETQYF. CDR3 DNA sequence: TGTGCCAGCAGCTCGGGGGGTGGCAGGGAGACCCAGTACTTC.

The chain uses TRBV11-2 and TRBJ2-7; 7 bases agree with TRBD1. The CDR3 length is 14 residues. Losses at the gene ends were 6 bases for V and 4 bases for J; bases not matched to a gene: 9. Germline CDR1 SGHAT, CDR2 FQNNGV. The CDR3 nucleotides are TGTGCCAGCAGGGCTCCGGGACAGAAGTACGAGCAGTACTTC. Translation: CASRAPGQKYEQYF.

This chain uses TRBV19 with TRBJ2-3, with D unclear. From germline, CDR1 is LNHDA and CDR2 SQIVND (reference sequence). Trimming pared 5 bases from V and 9 bases from J, leaving 15 bases between. The CDR3 has 13 amino acids. CDR3 sequence (DNA): TGTGCCAGTAGTCCCCAGACGCTGTGGACGCAGTATTTT. Translation gives CASSPQTLWTQYF.

This chain joins TRBV5-1 and TRBJ2-3; possible D gene TRBD1, 6 bases. The length of the CDR3 is 13 residues. Looked up from germline, CDR1 is SGHRS and CDR2 is YFSETQ. Between the trimmed V and J ends, which lost 4 bases and 5 bases, there was a span of 11 bases. The CDR3 nucleotides read TGCGCCAGCAGCCAGGCAGGGGTAGATACGCAGTATTTT. Protein sequence: CASSQAGVDTQYF. Full variable domain (outside the CDR3, taken from reference TRBV5-1 and TRBJ2-3): KAGVTQTPRYLIKTRGQQVTLSCSPISGHRSVSWYQQTPGQGLQFLFEYFSETQRNKGNFPGRFSGRQFSNSRSEMNVSTLELGDSALYLCASSQAGVDTQYFGPGTRLTVL.

This clone came up a few times. J is TRBJ2-7 and V is TRBV28; TRBD1 agrees at 7 bases. Germline V gives CDR1 MDHEN, CDR2 SYDVKM. The CDR3 has 13 residues. The J segment lost 0 bases and the V segment lost 7 bases, leaving 3 bases of the junction unmatched. CDR3 in DNA: TGTGCCAGCACCTGGGACAGCTCCTACGAGCAGTACTTC. This translates into CASTWDSSYEQYF.

This clone was recorded at least ten times. This sample includes further DNA sequences coding for the same CDR3. V usage is TRBV27 and J usage is TRBJ1-1, with D unresolved. CDR1 is MNHEY, CDR2 SMNVEV, per germline (reference sequence). Trimming shortened V by 3 bases and J by 4 bases, and 9 bases separated the two germline ends. This CDR3 contains 13 residues. In DNA form, the CDR3 reads TGTGCCAGCAGTTTCAGCAGGTCCACTGAAGCTTTCTTT. This encodes CASSFSRSTEAFF.

There are a few counts of this clone. V gene TRBV6-1 combines with J gene TRBJ2-7; D may be TRBD1 or TRBD2 (5 bases each). Trimming took off 7 bases at V and 1 base at J, with 11 bases between the two ends. In germline, CDR1 is MNHNS, CDR2 SASEGT. The CDR3 is 13 residues long. This CDR3 reads CASTGTVSYEQYF. The CDR3 nucleotides are TGTGCCAGCACCGGGACCGTTTCCTACGAGCAGTACTTC.

The chain couples TRBV7-6 to TRBJ2-5; TRBD1 might be the D (7 bases). Trimming cost V 3 bases and J 5 bases, with 13 bases left between them. The CDR3 consists of 14 residues. Germline loops: CDR1 SGHVS, CDR2 FNYEAQ. In nucleotides, the CDR3 is TGTGCCAGCAGCTTCGGGGGACAGCGGGAGACCCAGTACTTC. Translating gives CASSFGGQRETQYF.

The V call is TRBV12-3 or TRBV12-4, the J call TRBJ2-3; no clear D. The CDR3 length is 14 residues. The V gene lost 3 bases and the J gene lost 4 bases, with 11 bases spanning the gap. For the CDR3, the DNA is TGTGCCAGCAGTTTTCCGGGTTCCCCAGATACGCAGTATTTT. As protein: CASSFPGSPDTQYF.

The chain carries TRBV18 and TRBJ2-7, with TRBD1 matching over 9 bases. Looked up from germline, CDR1 is KGHSH and CDR2 is LQKENI. The CDR3 contains 15 residues. V gave up 0 bases and J gave up 6 bases; unmatched junction bases: 6. The CDR3 loop reads CASSPPRTGVFEQYF. In nucleotides, the CDR3 is TGTGCCAGCTCACCACCTCGGACAGGGGTTTTCGAGCAGTACTTC.

The chain carries TRBV5-1 and TRBJ2-3; D gene ambiguous. Germline V gene sequence: CDR1 SGHRS, CDR2 YFSETQ. The CDR3 is 13 amino acids. The V gene lost 0 bases and the J gene lost 4 bases, with 6 bases spanning the gap. Written as DNA, the CDR3 is TGCGCCAGCAGCTTGGCGGGTTCAGATACGCAGTATTTT. As protein: CASSLAGSDTQYF.

This clone occurred once. V is TRBV30 and J is TRBJ1-6; no firm D call. Trimming shortened V by 6 bases and J by 0 bases, and 9 bases separated the two germline ends. This CDR3 contains 14 residues. Germline V CDR1 and CDR2: GTSNPN, SVGIG (reference sequence). The CDR3 loop is CACRRSSYNSPLHF. The CDR3 nucleotides read TGTGCCTGCCGTCGGAGCTCCTATAATTCACCCCTCCACTTT.

This clone has just one count. One end of the junction does not line up with germline, which may come from a read error. The chain combines TRBV30 with TRBJ2-1; D ambiguous. The length of the CDR3 is 16 residues. Per the germline V gene, CDR1 is GTSNPN and CDR2 is SVGIG (reference sequence). CDR3 residues: CAWSPWWLRRRNEQLF. The CDR3 DNA follows: TGTGCCTGGAGTCCTTGGTGGCTCAGAAGAAGGAATGAGCAGCTCTTC.